This entry lists 26 T cell receptor beta chains sequenced from one sample in a study of blood T cell repertoires in COVID-19. The data were produced by immunoSEQ multiplex PCR, yet TCRdb's version contains in-frame clones alone and is incomplete. The sample includes 150,000 to 200,000 clones, around nine tenths seen only once; the top ten take about 4.7%. Material for sequencing was peripheral blood. The receptors here all came from a human donor in a cohort sampled during active COVID-19.

The V gene is TRBV28, the J gene TRBJ1-3; D uncertain. Trimming shortened V by 6 bases and J by 0 bases, and 9 bases separated the two germline ends. Germline values: CDR1 MDHEN, CDR2 SYDVKM. The CDR3 covers 14 residues. The CDR3 DNA reads as TGTGCCAGCAGCCCCTCCGTCTCTGGAAACACCATATATTTT. Translating it yields CASSPSVSGNTIYF.

This clone was observed once. The gene calls are TRBV6-1 and TRBJ2-7; TRBD2 is a possible D gene (6 bases). The V end was cut by 0 bases, the J end by 2 bases, with 20 bases between. CDR1 is MNHNS and CDR2 is SASEGT in the germline V gene. The CDR3 contains 18 residues. The DNA of the CDR3 is TGTGCCAGCAGTGAAGCATCGTGGAGCCGGGACTTACCCTACGAGCAGTACTTC. Its translation is CASSEASWSRDLPYEQYF.

The genes are TRBV9 and TRBJ2-1; 11 bases fit TRBD1. V lost 2 bases, J lost 4 bases, and 2 bases stayed unmatched. There are 15 residues in the CDR3. Germline values: CDR1 SGDLS, CDR2 YYNGEE. CDR3 DNA sequence: TGTGCCAGCAGCGTCCGGGACAGGGGGTACAATGAGCAGTTCTTC. Amino acids: CASSVRDRGYNEQFF.

The rearrangement links TRBV7-2 to TRBJ2-7; tentatively, D is TRBD2 (6 bases). This CDR3 is 15 amino acids long. Trimming shortened V by 0 bases and J by 2 bases, and 11 bases separated the two germline ends. Per germline, CDR1 SGHTA and CDR2 FQGNSA. CDR3 DNA sequence: TGTGCCAGCAGCTTAGCCGGGACTCTTGCCTACGAGCAGTACTTC. It translates to CASSLAGTLAYEQYF.

This chain joins TRBV3-1 (or the pseudogene TRBV3-2) and TRBJ2-7, with TRBD2 matching 7 bases. CDR1 and CDR2 (germline): LGHDT, YNNKEL (reference sequence). This CDR3 region has 15 residues. V shed 1 base, J shed 1 base, and the junction held 4 bases outside the gene matches. The CDR3 loop is CASSQGRENSYEQYF. CDR3 coding DNA: TGTGCCAGCAGCCAAGGGCGGGAGAATTCCTACGAGCAGTACTTC.

The CDR3: CASSQGDRTPNTEAFF. The CDR3, as DNA: TGCGCCAGCAGCCAAGGGGACAGGACTCCGAACACTGAAGCTTTCTTT. V gene TRBV4-1 combines with J gene TRBJ1-1, with 8 bases lining up with TRBD1. Germline values: CDR1 MGHRA, CDR2 YSYEKL. CDR3 length: 16 residues. V was pared by 1 base and J by 1 base, with 5 bases of the junction left unmatched.

The CDR3 sequence: CASSRQGEDPDTQYF. The CDR3 DNA sequence: TGTGCCAGCAGCCGACAGGGGGAGGACCCAGATACGCAGTATTTT. The V call is TRBV9, the J call TRBJ2-3, with 9 nucleotides matching TRBD1. The CDR3 runs 15 residues. The germline V gene encodes CDR1 SGDLS and CDR2 YYNGEE. V was pared by 4 bases and J by 4 bases, with 7 bases of the junction left unmatched.

The CDR3 DNA follows: TGTGCCAGCGCCGCCAGCGGGGGCTGGGGAGATACGCAGTATTTT. It encodes CASAASGGWGDTQYF. This chain connects TRBV7-2 to TRBJ2-3; 8 bases are a match to TRBD2. V dropped 8 bases and J dropped 5; count of bases not matched to a gene: 12. Germline CDR1 SGHTA, CDR2 FQGNSA. CDR3 length: 15 residues.

This chain uses TRBV30 with TRBJ2-3, with 8 bases identical to TRBD2. Germline V gives CDR1 GTSNPN, CDR2 SVGIG (reference sequence). Trimming took 3 bases from V and 5 from J; bases not matched to a gene: 10. The CDR3 spans 15 residues. The CDR3 sequence: CAWSAREGRGDTQYF. The CDR3 region has the DNA TGTGCCTGGAGCGCCCGGGAGGGCCGGGGAGATACGCAGTATTTT. The variable domain in full, completed from reference TRBV30 and TRBJ2-3, reads SQTIHQWPATLVQPVGSPLSLECTVEGTSNPNLYWYRQAAGRGLQLLFYSVGIGQISSEVPQNLSASRPQDRQFILSSKKLLLSDSGFYLCAWSAREGRGDTQYFGPGTRLTVL.

The V call is TRBV10-1, the J call TRBJ2-5, with 13 positions matching TRBD2. CDR1 is WNHNN and CDR2 is SYGVQD in the germline V gene (reference sequence). The V and J ends lost 5 bases and 3 bases, in that order; junction bases with no gene match: 18. CDR3 size: 20 residues. The CDR3 bases are TGCGCCAGCAGTCGAAAAGGGAAGACTAGCGGGGGGCGCCGGGAAGAGACCCAGTACTTC. Residues: CASSRKGKTSGGRREETQYF.

The chain is built from TRBV5-6 and TRBJ2-4; 8 bases are a match to TRBD1. Germline CDR1 and CDR2: SGHDT and YYEEEE. With V trimmed by 3 bases and J by 3 bases, 5 bases remained unmatched. The CDR3 consists of 15 residues. The CDR3 loop is CASSSLTGDKNIQYF. In nucleotides, the CDR3 is TGTGCCAGCAGCTCCCTGACAGGGGACAAAAACATTCAGTACTTC.

This rearrangement joins TRBV30 to TRBJ1-3; TRBD1 is a possible D gene (5 bases). Germline lookup yields CDR1 GTSNPN and CDR2 SVGIG (reference sequence). The V and J ends lost 0 bases and 4 bases respectively, with 19 bases between them. The CDR3 spans 17 residues. CDR3 protein: CAWSVPGFVPRGNTIYF. The CDR3 DNA follows: TGTGCCTGGAGTGTACCAGGGTTTGTTCCTCGCGGAAACACCATATATTTT.

The gene calls are TRBV7-9 and TRBJ2-7; perhaps TRBD1 as D (6 bases). The ends were cut back, 4 bases at V and 7 bases at J, with 11 bases in the middle. The germline V gene has CDR1 SEHNR and CDR2 FQNEAQ (reference sequence). This CDR3 spans 12 amino acids. The CDR3 spells CASSYREREQYF. The CDR3, as DNA: TGTGCCAGCAGCTACAGGGAAAGGGAGCAGTACTTC.

The chain joins TRBV27 to TRBJ1-2, with D possibly matching TRBD1 (6 bases). V lost 11 bases and J lost 6, with 13 bases in between. The CDR3 sequence is 11 residues long. Germline V gene sequence: CDR1 MNHEY, CDR2 SMNVEV (reference sequence). For the CDR3, the DNA is TGTGCCTCAGGGGCGATCCATGGCTACACCTTC. Translation: CASGAIHGYTF.

The V call is TRBV7-9, the J call TRBJ2-3; TRBD2 aligns across 10 bases. Trimming cost V 0 bases and J 7 bases; bases outside gene matches: 7. This CDR3 has 16 residues. From germline, CDR1 is SEHNR and CDR2 FQNEAQ (reference sequence). DNA of the CDR3: TGTGCCAGCAGCTTAGCAGCGACTAGCGGGTCCTATACGCAGTATTTT. Encoded protein: CASSLAATSGSYTQYF.

In this sample, this clone turned up a few times. V usage is TRBV7-2 and J usage is TRBJ1-5; the D is unclear. V lost 1 base, J lost 3 bases, and 10 bases lay in between. The CDR3 contains 15 residues. Per the germline V gene, CDR1 is SGHTA and CDR2 is FQGNSA. This chain's CDR3 is CASSLERGLNQPQHF. CDR3 bases: TGTGCCAGCAGCTTAGAGCGCGGGCTCAATCAGCCCCAGCATTTT.

The chain is built from TRBV6-1 and TRBJ1-2; no clear D gene. The V end was cut by 1 base, the J end by 8 bases, with 8 bases between. Germline V lookup: CDR1 MNHNS, CDR2 SASEGT. CDR3 size: 12 residues. The CDR3 reads CASSEVVSGYTF. CDR3 bases: TGTGCCAGCAGTGAAGTGGTGAGCGGCTACACCTTC.

The chain is built from TRBV2 and TRBJ2-1; 12 bases align to TRBD2. The germline V gene encodes CDR1 SNHLY and CDR2 FYNNEI. V was clipped by 5 bases and J by 5 bases; unmatched bases: 4. The CDR3 is 15 amino acids. The DNA for the CDR3 is TGTGCCAGCAGTAGACGGACTAGCGGGAACAATGAGCAGTTCTTC. It codes for CASSRRTSGNNEQFF. The whole variable domain, filled in from reference TRBV2 and TRBJ2-1, reads EPEVTQTPSHQVTQMGQEVILRCVPISNHLYFYWYRQILGQKVEFLVSFYNNEISEKSEIFDDQFSVERPDGSNFTLKIRSTKLEDSAMYFCASSRRTSGNNEQFFGPGTRLTVL.

The rearrangement joins TRBV5-6 to TRBJ2-4, with TRBD1 as a possible D gene (5 bases). This CDR3 is built from 14 residues. V was clipped by 0 bases and J by 4 bases, with 8 bases between them. The germline V gene has CDR1 SGHDT and CDR2 YYEEEE. The CDR3 sequence is CASSLAAGKNIQYF. The DNA for the CDR3 is TGTGCCAGCAGCTTGGCGGCAGGGAAAAACATTCAGTACTTC.

The chain carries TRBV2 and TRBJ1-2, with 9 bases that match TRBD1. This CDR3 spans 15 amino acids. J gave up 7 bases and V 3 bases, and 9 bases lay outside the gene matches. The germline CDR1 and CDR2 sequences are SNHLY and FYNNEI. The CDR3: CASSEGTGFDFGYTF. The CDR3 DNA reads TGTGCCAGCAGTGAGGGGACAGGGTTTGACTTTGGCTACACCTTC.

V and J are TRBV27 and TRBJ2-7, with 7 bases aligning to TRBD2. J gave up 6 bases and V 5 bases, and 16 bases lay outside the gene matches. CDR1 is MNHEY and CDR2 is SMNVEV in the germline V gene (reference sequence). The CDR3 is made up of 16 amino acids. CDR3 nucleotides: TGTGCCAGCAGTCCCCTGGACTTTCGGGAGGCTACCGAGCAGTACTTC. It codes for CASSPLDFREATEQYF.

V and J are TRBV28 and TRBJ2-1; a weak D match, TRBD1 (6 bases). In germline, CDR1 is MDHEN, CDR2 SYDVKM. Trimming removed 4 bases at V and 5 bases at J, with 15 bases between. This CDR3 comprises 15 residues. CDR3 in DNA: TGTGCCAGCAGTTGGAGACAGGCCGGACACAATGAGCAGTTCTTC. This codes for CASSWRQAGHNEQFF.

This chain joins TRBV4-1 and TRBJ1-1, with D possibly matching TRBD1 (6 bases). V dropped 1 base and J dropped 4 bases, with 10 bases sitting between them. Germline V gives CDR1 MGHRA, CDR2 YSYEKL. The CDR3 extends over 14 amino acids. CDR3 in amino acids: CASSQAQGSTEAFF. Here the CDR3 DNA reads TGCGCCAGCAGCCAAGCTCAGGGGAGCACTGAAGCTTTCTTT.

The V call is TRBV15, the J call TRBJ1-2; 11 bases are shared with TRBD1. Germline values: CDR1 LNHNV, CDR2 YYDKDF (reference sequence). The CDR3 is made up of 17 amino acids. The V segment lost 3 bases and the J segment 0 bases; nucleotides outside the gene matches: 6. CDR3 loop: CATSRQDRGLSNYGYTF. The CDR3 region has the DNA TGTGCCACCAGCAGGCAGGACAGGGGGCTGTCTAACTATGGCTACACCTTC.

The rearrangement uses TRBV5-1 and TRBJ1-5; a possible D gene is TRBD1 (5 bases). From germline, CDR1 is SGHRS and CDR2 YFSETQ. Trimming removed 3 bases at V and 5 bases at J, with 21 bases between. The CDR3 length is 17 residues. The DNA for the CDR3 is TGCGCCAGCAGCTCTCGGGCTATTGACAGAGCCTATCAGCCCCAGCATTTT. Its protein is CASSSRAIDRAYQPQHF. Drawing the rest from reference TRBV5-1 and TRBJ1-5, the complete variable domain is KAGVTQTPRYLIKTRGQQVTLSCSPISGHRSVSWYQQTPGQGLQFLFEYFSETQRNKGNFPGRFSGRQFSNSRSEMNVSTLELGDSALYLCASSSRAIDRAYQPQHFGDGTRLSIL.

This chain joins TRBV20-1 and TRBJ2-7, with D maybe TRBD1 (5 bases). CDR1 is DFQATT, CDR2 SNEGSKA, per germline (reference sequence). With 3 bases removed from V and 3 bases from J, the gap between germline ends came to 12 bases. This CDR3 is built from 13 residues. In DNA, the CDR3 is TGCAGTGCTAGTAAAATTCAGGGCTACGAGCAGTACTTC. The encoded protein is CSASKIQGYEQYF.